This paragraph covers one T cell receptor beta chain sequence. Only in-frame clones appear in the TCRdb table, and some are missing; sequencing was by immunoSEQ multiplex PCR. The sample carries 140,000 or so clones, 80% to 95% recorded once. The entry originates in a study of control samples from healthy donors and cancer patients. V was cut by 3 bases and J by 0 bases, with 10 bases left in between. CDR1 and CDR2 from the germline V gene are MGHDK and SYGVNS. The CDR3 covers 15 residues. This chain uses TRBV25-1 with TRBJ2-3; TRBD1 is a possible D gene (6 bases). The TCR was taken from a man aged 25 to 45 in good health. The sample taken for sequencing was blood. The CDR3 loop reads CASSDQGLSTDTQYF. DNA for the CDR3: TGTGCCAGCAGTGATCAGGGGCTAAGCACAGATACGCAGTATTTT.